The sequence of this T cell receptor beta chain was determined in a study of cytomegalovirus exposure and HLA in healthy donors. In the study overall: Unique TCR beta sequences numbering approximately 100 million came from about 179 million T cells in an earlier analysis. An early data release held some 85 million unique TCRs from HLA-typed donors. Study results and limitations: Association with HLA alleles at 0.05 false discovery rate was found for around 15,000 TCR beta sequences in a later analysis. A later analysis appeared to link common viral pathogens to several of the most significant clusters.

Trimming removed 1 base at V and 5 bases at J, with 12 bases between. The CDR3 is 13 residues long. Germline lookup yields CDR1 SQVTM and CDR2 ANQGSEA. Comments on this clone: No antigen is known for it.

60 Vbeta and 13 Jbeta primers were used in PCR. Profiling relied on immunoSEQ multiplex PCR, and the TCRdb table lists in-frame clones only, not all of them. The sample contains about 190,000 clones, about nine tenths of which appear only once. The sequencing input was PBMCs. The chain combines TRBV29-1 with TRBJ2-7; no clear D gene. The origin of this receptor is a man aged 25-40 years in good health and CMV-seronegative. CDR3 sequence: CSVEGPPADEQYF. CDR3 sequence (DNA): TGCAGCGTTGAAGGCCCCCCCGCGGACGAGCAGTACTTC.